These 27 T cell receptor beta chains came from one sample sequenced in a study of T-cell memory formation after mild COVID-19. TCRdb processed the 5' RACE reads anew with MiXCR; each CDR3 protein has one entry. The table lists around 90,000 distinct CDR3 sequences, about an eighth of them singletons, with about 27% in the top ten. Sequencing was done on a sample of PBMCs or a T cell subset sorted from them (not recorded which). These receptors came from an adult woman who had mild COVID-19 (a few samples of this study predate the infection). Cell type and time point are not known.

The chain couples TRBV4-1 to TRBJ2-1, with TRBD2 matching 9 bases. V was pared by 5 bases and J by 15 bases, with 11 bases of the junction left unmatched. CDR1 and CDR2 (germline): MGHRA, YSYEKL. CDR3 size: 13 residues. CDR3 in amino acids: CASSSAGGSSRFF. The CDR3 DNA reads as TGCGCCAGCAGCAGTGCGGGGGGGTCATCACGGTTCTTC.

The table lists this clonotype with a few counts. The gene calls are TRBV11-2 and TRBJ2-1, with D possibly TRBD2 on 5 matching bases. V was trimmed by 0 bases and J by 2 bases, leaving 8 bases between them. Germline CDR1 reads SGHAT; CDR2 reads FQNNGV. The CDR3 runs to 15 residues. CDR3: CASSLDGRPYNEQFF. CDR3 nucleotides: TGTGCCAGCAGCTTAGATGGGAGACCCTACAATGAGCAGTTCTTC.

This clonotype was observed a handful of times. The chain has TRBV4-2 and TRBJ2-7; 9 bases are shared with TRBD1. After removal of 1 base from V and 5 bases from J, the junction contained 12 bases not matched to a gene. The CDR3 covers 17 residues. Looked up from germline, CDR1 is LGHNA and CDR2 is YNFKEQ. CDR3 amino acids: CASSQAGTGTGFNEQYF. CDR3 in DNA: TGTGCCAGCAGCCAAGCTGGGACAGGGACGGGGTTCAACGAGCAGTACTTC.

This clonotype was picked up a small number of times. This chain connects TRBV19 to TRBJ2-2; D may be TRBD1 (5 bases). The length of the CDR3 is 16 residues. The V and J ends lost 3 bases and 0 bases respectively, with 11 bases between them. The germline V gene has CDR1 LNHDA and CDR2 SQIVND (reference sequence). CDR3 bases: TGTGCCAGTAGTATCTGGCAGGGAACGAACACCGGGGAGCTGTTTTTT. Translation gives CASSIWQGTNTGELFF.

This chain uses TRBV13 with TRBJ2-7; 11 bases align to TRBD1. Germline values: CDR1 PRHDT, CDR2 FYEKMQ (reference sequence). CDR3 length equals 15 residues. The junction had 2 bases not matched to a gene; V was cut back by 3 bases and J by 1 base. CDR3 amino acids: CASSFGQGASYEQYF. CDR3 nucleotide sequence: TGTGCCAGCAGCTTCGGACAGGGGGCATCCTACGAGCAGTACTTC. The entire variable domain, with the rest obtained from reference TRBV13 and TRBJ2-7, is as follows: AAGVIQSPRHLIKEKRETATLKCYPIPRHDTVYWYQQGPGQDPQFLISFYEKMQSDKGSIPDRFSAQQFSDYHSELNMSSLELGDSALYFCASSFGQGASYEQYFGPGTRLTVT.

This clonotype was seen more than once but under ten times. The chain carries TRBV7-9 and TRBJ1-3; possibly TRBD1 for D (6 bases). Germline loops: CDR1 SEHNR, CDR2 FQNEAQ (reference sequence). CDR3 length: 15 amino acids. V was trimmed by 4 bases and J by 3 bases, leaving 13 bases between them. CDR3 DNA: TGTGCCAGCAGCTCCCCGGGGGCGGATGGAAACACCATATATTTT. This gives the protein CASSSPGADGNTIYF.

The chain joins TRBV7-9 to TRBJ1-1; 7 bases map to TRBD1. The length of the CDR3 is 12 residues. V shed 6 bases and J 4 bases; nucleotides not matched to a gene: 2. Germline loops: CDR1 SEHNR, CDR2 FQNEAQ (reference sequence). CDR3 in amino acids: CASRDRATEAFF. For the CDR3, the DNA is TGTGCCAGCAGAGACAGGGCCACTGAAGCTTTCTTT.

This clonotype has just a few counts. J is TRBJ2-7 and V is TRBV6-2 or TRBV6-3; D may correspond to TRBD1 or TRBD2 (5 bases each). This CDR3 spans 16 amino acids. Germline assignment: CDR1 MNHEY and CDR2 SVGEGT. The V gene lost 0 bases and the J gene lost 2 bases, with 14 bases spanning the gap. As DNA, the CDR3 is TGTGCCAGCAGTTACTCCTACCGGGACGAGCCCTACGAGCAGTACTTC. Encoded protein: CASSYSYRDEPYEQYF.

Only a few counts were recorded for this clonotype. V and J are TRBV19 and TRBJ2-7, with D maybe TRBD1 (5 bases). Germline V gene lookup returns CDR1 LNHDA and CDR2 SQIVND (reference sequence). CDR3 size: 12 residues. Trimming took 2 bases from V and 4 from J, leaving 6 bases between them. Here the CDR3 DNA reads TGTGCCAGTAGTATAAAGGGGTACGAGCAGTACTTC. Its translation: CASSIKGYEQYF.

In this sample, this clonotype turned up a few times. CDR3 loop: CACLPGPTEAFF. The CDR3 region has the DNA TGTGCCTGCCTCCCGGGGCCCACTGAAGCTTTCTTT. The chain has TRBV30 and TRBJ1-1, with a tentative D call TRBD1 (5 bases). V shed 6 bases and J shed 4 bases, with 12 bases lying between them. This CDR3 has 12 amino acids. Germline values: CDR1 GTSNPN, CDR2 SVGIG (reference sequence).

The chain uses TRBV20-1 and TRBJ2-1; D remains ambiguous. Germline-derived CDR1 and CDR2 are DFQATT and SNEGSKA (reference sequence). CDR3 length: 12 amino acids. The V and J ends lost 5 bases and 11 bases respectively, with 16 bases between them. The CDR3 region is CSAQLIRGKQFF. In nucleotides, the CDR3 is TGCAGTGCTCAACTTATTCGAGGCAAGCAGTTCTTC.

This clonotype was detected only a few times. J is TRBJ2-1 and V is TRBV5-1, with TRBD2 matching 9 bases. From germline, CDR1 is SGHRS and CDR2 YFSETQ. The V gene end was trimmed by 4 bases and the J gene end by 4 bases; junction bases not matched to a gene: 12. CDR3 size: 17 residues. CDR3 nucleotides: TGCGCCAGCAGCGAATTAGGCGGGAGGGCCGCGTACAATGAGCAGTTCTTC. Translating it yields CASSELGGRAAYNEQFF.

This clonotype was detected a few times. V and J are TRBV7-2 and TRBJ2-4; TRBD2 is a possible D gene (5 bases). The CDR3 is 14 residues long. The V gene's germline CDR1 is SGHTA and CDR2 FQGNSA. V dropped 3 bases and J dropped 0 bases, with 6 bases sitting between them. CDR3 nucleotides: TGTGCCAGCAGCTTCGGGGTAGCCAAAAACATTCAGTACTTC. Residues: CASSFGVAKNIQYF. Full variable domain (remainder filled in from reference TRBV7-2 and TRBJ2-4): GAGVSQSPSNKVTEKGKDVELRCDPISGHTALYWYRQSLGQGLEFLIYFQGNSAPDKSGLPSDRFSAERTGGSVSTLTIQRTQQEDSAVYLCASSFGVAKNIQYFGAGTRLSVL.

A few counts support this clonotype. V and J are TRBV14 and TRBJ2-5; no reliable D call. Trimming cost V 6 bases and J 0 bases, with 5 bases left between them. Per the germline V gene, CDR1 is SGHDN and CDR2 is FVKESK. This CDR3 comprises 12 residues. CDR3 region: CASRGYQETQYF. Here the CDR3 DNA reads TGTGCCAGCAGAGGGTACCAAGAGACCCAGTACTTC.

This clonotype was seen a few times. The chain is built from TRBV9 and TRBJ2-5; D is undetermined. CDR1 and CDR2 from the germline V gene are SGDLS and YYNGEE. The germline V and J ends were trimmed by 3 bases and 4 bases, with 13 bases remaining between them. This CDR3 region has 14 residues. The CDR3 DNA sequence: TGTGCCAGCAGCGCCTCGGGCAGTTCAGAGACCCAGTACTTC. It yields the protein CASSASGSSETQYF.

Many counts were recorded for this clonotype. The V gene is TRBV5-1, the J gene TRBJ2-7; TRBD1 aligns across 11 bases. CDR3 length: 13 amino acids. Germline V gene lookup returns CDR1 SGHRS and CDR2 YFSETQ. V lost 7 bases, J lost 5 bases, and 5 bases stayed unmatched. CDR3 in amino acids: CASSDRGQHEQYF. CDR3 nucleotides: TGCGCCAGCTCGGACAGGGGGCAACACGAGCAGTACTTC.

As to this clonotype: A much larger clone sits a single nucleotide away, making a read error possible. The CDR3 is CASSSLSSANEKFF. As DNA, the CDR3 is TGTGCCAGCAGCTCCCTATCTAGTGCCAATGAGAAGTTCTTC. The chain carries TRBV7-2 and TRBJ2-1; D is ambiguous. The germline V gene encodes CDR1 SGHTA and CDR2 FQGNSA. This CDR3 has 14 residues.

The chain joins TRBV7-9 to TRBJ2-1; 12 nucleotides agree with TRBD2. CDR1 is SEHNR and CDR2 is FQNEAQ in the germline V gene (reference sequence). The CDR3 totals 19 residues. V trimming: 3 bases; J trimming: 0 bases; junction bases outside the gene matches: 9. CDR3 residues: CASSFRTSGTYGSYNEQFF. Here the CDR3 DNA reads TGTGCCAGCAGCTTCCGGACTAGCGGGACCTACGGCTCCTACAATGAGCAGTTCTTC.

The chain joins TRBV4-1 to TRBJ2-1, with 8 bases aligning to TRBD2. Trimming took 1 base from V and 9 from J; bases not matched to a gene: 11. CDR3 size: 16 residues. In germline, CDR1 is MGHRA, CDR2 YSYEKL. The CDR3 protein is CASSQALGRGDSEQFF. CDR3 bases: TGCGCCAGCAGCCAAGCTCTCGGGCGGGGGGATTCTGAGCAGTTCTTC.

This clonotype was counted a single time. The gene calls are TRBV4-1 and TRBJ2-6; no clear D gene. Deletions cut 0 bases from V and 0 bases from J, with 6 bases between. The CDR3 extends over 16 amino acids. Germline V gene data show CDR1 as MGHRA and CDR2 as YSYEKL. CDR3 sequence: CASSQERNSGANVLTF. CDR3 DNA sequence: TGCGCCAGCAGCCAAGAGAGAAACTCTGGGGCCAACGTCCTGACTTTC.

This clonotype was counted ten times or more. The chain employs TRBV7-9 and TRBJ2-7; perhaps TRBD2 as D (6 bases). Trimming left V 1 base short and J 4 bases short, with 17 bases between. CDR3 length: 16 residues. Germline V gene sequence: CDR1 SEHNR, CDR2 FQNEAQ (reference sequence). The CDR3 protein is CASSLGDAGSRYEQYF. The CDR3 DNA reads as TGTGCCAGCAGCTTAGGGGATGCGGGGAGTAGGTACGAGCAGTACTTC.

This clonotype was counted only a few times. This chain joins TRBV3-1 and TRBJ2-7, with D possibly matching TRBD2 (6 bases). Looked up from germline, CDR1 is LGHDT and CDR2 is YNNKEL (reference sequence). This CDR3 region has 14 residues. Trimming left V 4 bases short and J 6 bases short, with 16 bases between. This CDR3 reads CASSRLVTFGEQYF. Written as DNA, the CDR3 is TGTGCCAGCAGCCGACTAGTCACCTTCGGCGAGCAGTACTTC.

This sequence joins TRBV25-1 and TRBJ2-2, with D tentatively TRBD1 or TRBD2 (6 bases each). The CDR3 consists of 17 residues. Trimming stripped 0 bases from V and 7 bases from J, with 18 bases between. The germline CDR1 and CDR2 sequences are MGHDK and SYGVNS. CDR3 residues: CASSEYFGGQQYGELFF. For the CDR3, the DNA is TGTGCCAGCAGTGAATATTTTGGGGGGCAGCAGTACGGGGAGCTGTTTTTT.

This clonotype has a count of ten or more. This sequence joins TRBV20-1 and TRBJ2-5; 10 positions agree with TRBD2. Trimming took 2 bases from V and 5 from J; bases not matched to a gene: 8. The CDR3 has 15 amino acids. CDR1 is DFQATT and CDR2 is SNEGSKA in the germline V gene (reference sequence). Here the CDR3 reads CSARSSGRAEETQYF. The CDR3 nucleotides are TGCAGTGCTAGATCGAGCGGGAGGGCCGAGGAGACCCAGTACTTC.

The table lists this clonotype with a few counts. The rearrangement joins TRBV4-3 to TRBJ2-7, with 8 positions matching TRBD1. From germline, CDR1 is LGHNA and CDR2 YSLEER. J was trimmed by 6 bases and V by 4 bases; bases with no gene match: 8. The CDR3 extends over 14 amino acids. CDR3 nucleotide sequence: TGCGCCAGCAGCCGCGCGACAGGGGTAGGCGAGCAGTACTTC. Amino acid sequence: CASSRATGVGEQYF.

The chain employs TRBV11-3 and TRBJ2-1; 13 bases are a match to TRBD2. This CDR3 is 15 amino acids long. J lost 6 bases, V lost 1 base, and 0 bases had no gene match. CDR1 and CDR2 (germline): SGHNT, YENEEA. DNA of the CDR3: TGTGCCAGCAGCTTAGGGACTAGCGGGGGCAATGAGCAGTTCTTC. This sequence encodes CASSLGTSGGNEQFF.

Many counts were recorded for this clonotype. V gene TRBV7-8 combines with J gene TRBJ2-2, with TRBD1 identical over 8 bases. V was pared by 3 bases and J by 4 bases, with 1 base of the junction left unmatched. The germline V gene has CDR1 SGHVS and CDR2 FQNEAQ. The CDR3 is made up of 14 amino acids. The CDR3 region is CASSFTGGTGELFF. For the CDR3, the DNA is TGTGCCAGCAGCTTTACAGGGGGCACCGGGGAGCTGTTTTTT.